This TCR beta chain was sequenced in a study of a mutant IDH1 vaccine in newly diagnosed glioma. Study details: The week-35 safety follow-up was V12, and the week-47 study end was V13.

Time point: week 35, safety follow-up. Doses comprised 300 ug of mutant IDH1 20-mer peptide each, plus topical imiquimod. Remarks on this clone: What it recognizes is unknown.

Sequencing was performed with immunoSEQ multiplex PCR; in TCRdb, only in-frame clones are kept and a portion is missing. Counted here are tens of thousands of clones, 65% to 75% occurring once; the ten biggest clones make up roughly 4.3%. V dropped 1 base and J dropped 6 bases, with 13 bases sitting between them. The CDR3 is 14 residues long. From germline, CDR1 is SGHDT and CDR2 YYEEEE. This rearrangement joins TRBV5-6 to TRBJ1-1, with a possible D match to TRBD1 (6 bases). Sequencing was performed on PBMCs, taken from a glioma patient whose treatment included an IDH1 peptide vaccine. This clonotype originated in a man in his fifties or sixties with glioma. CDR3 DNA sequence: TGTGCCAGCAGCTTGTTAAGGGGGAAGGCTGAAGCTTTCTTT. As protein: CASSLLRGKAEAFF.